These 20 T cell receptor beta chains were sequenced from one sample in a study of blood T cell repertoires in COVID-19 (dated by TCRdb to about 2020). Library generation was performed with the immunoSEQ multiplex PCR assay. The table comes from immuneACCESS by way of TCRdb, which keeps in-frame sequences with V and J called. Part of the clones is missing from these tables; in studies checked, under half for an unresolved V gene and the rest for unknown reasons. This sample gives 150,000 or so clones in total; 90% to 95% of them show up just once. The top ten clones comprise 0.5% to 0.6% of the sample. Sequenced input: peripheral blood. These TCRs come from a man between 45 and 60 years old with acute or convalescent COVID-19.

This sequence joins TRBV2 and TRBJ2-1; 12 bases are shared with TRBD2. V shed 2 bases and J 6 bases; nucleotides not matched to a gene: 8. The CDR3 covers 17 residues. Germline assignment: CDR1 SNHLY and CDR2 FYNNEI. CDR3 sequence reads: CASSERPSGGAGNEQFF. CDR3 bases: TGTGCCAGCAGTGAACGGCCTAGCGGGGGGGCCGGCAATGAGCAGTTCTTC.

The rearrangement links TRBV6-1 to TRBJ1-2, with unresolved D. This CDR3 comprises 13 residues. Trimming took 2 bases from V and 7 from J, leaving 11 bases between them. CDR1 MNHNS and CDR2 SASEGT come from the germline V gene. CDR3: CASSESEGFGYTF. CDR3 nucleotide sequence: TGTGCCAGCAGTGAATCCGAGGGTTTTGGCTACACCTTC.

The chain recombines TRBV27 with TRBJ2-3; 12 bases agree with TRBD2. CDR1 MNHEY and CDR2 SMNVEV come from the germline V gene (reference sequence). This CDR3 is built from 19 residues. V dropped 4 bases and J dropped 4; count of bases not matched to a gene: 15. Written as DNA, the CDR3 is TGTGCCAGCAGTTCTTTGACTAGCGGGGGCCTCGTAGGCGCAGATACGCAGTATTTT. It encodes CASSSLTSGGLVGADTQYF.

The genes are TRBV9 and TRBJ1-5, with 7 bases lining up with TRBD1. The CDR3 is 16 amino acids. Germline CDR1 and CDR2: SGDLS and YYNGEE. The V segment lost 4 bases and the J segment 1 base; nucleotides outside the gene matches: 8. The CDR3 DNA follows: TGTGCCAGCAGCCCCTCAGGGGGATTGAGCAATCAGCCCCAGCATTTT. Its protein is CASSPSGGLSNQPQHF.

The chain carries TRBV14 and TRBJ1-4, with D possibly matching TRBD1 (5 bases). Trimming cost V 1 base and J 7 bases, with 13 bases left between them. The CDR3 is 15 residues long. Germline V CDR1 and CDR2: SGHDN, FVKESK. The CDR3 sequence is CASSQAQGGREKLFF. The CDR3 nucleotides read TGTGCCAGCAGCCAAGCCCAGGGTGGGCGTGAAAAACTGTTTTTT.

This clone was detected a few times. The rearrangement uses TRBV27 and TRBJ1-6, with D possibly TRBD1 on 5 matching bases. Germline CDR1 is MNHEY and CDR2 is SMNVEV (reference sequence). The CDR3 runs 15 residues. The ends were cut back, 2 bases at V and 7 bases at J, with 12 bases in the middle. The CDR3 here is CASSLVRVGNSPLHF. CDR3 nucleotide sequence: TGTGCCAGCAGTTTAGTCAGGGTGGGGAATTCACCCCTCCACTTT.

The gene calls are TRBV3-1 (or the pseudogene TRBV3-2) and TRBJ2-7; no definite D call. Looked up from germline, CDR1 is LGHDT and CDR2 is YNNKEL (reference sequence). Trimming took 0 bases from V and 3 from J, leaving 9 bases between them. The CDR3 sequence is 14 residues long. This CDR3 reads CASSQEGVVYEQYF. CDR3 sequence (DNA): TGTGCCAGCAGCCAAGAGGGCGTTGTCTACGAGCAGTACTTC.

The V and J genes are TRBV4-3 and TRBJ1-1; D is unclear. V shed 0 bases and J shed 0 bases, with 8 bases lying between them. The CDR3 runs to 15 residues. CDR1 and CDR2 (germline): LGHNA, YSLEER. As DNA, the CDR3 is TGCGCCAGCAGCCAAGATAGGAGTCTGAACACTGAAGCTTTCTTT. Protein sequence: CASSQDRSLNTEAFF.

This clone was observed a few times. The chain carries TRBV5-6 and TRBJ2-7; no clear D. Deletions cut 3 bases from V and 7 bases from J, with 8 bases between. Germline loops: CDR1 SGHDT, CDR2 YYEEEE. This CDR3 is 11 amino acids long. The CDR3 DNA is TGTGCCAGCAGCTCGAGGAGAGAGCAGTACTTC. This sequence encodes CASSSRREQYF.

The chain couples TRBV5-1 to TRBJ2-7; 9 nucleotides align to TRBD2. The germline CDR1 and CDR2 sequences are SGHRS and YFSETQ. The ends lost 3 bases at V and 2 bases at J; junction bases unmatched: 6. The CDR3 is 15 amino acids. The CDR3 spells CASSSGLAATYEQYF. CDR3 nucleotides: TGCGCCAGCAGCTCGGGACTAGCAGCTACCTACGAGCAGTACTTC.

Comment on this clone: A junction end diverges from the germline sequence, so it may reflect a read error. The CDR3 DNA reads TGTGCCAGCAGCTCTGCAGGGACTACCCTGCTCTTC. Its protein is CASSSAGTTLLF. The V gene is TRBV7-6, the J gene TRBJ2-7, with TRBD2 matching 7 bases. This CDR3 comprises 12 residues. The germline gives CDR1 SGHVS, CDR2 FNYEAQ.

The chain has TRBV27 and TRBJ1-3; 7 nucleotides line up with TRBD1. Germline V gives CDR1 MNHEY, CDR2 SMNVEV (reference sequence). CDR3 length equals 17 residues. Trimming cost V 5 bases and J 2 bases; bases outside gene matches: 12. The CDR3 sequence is CASSGAADRAAGNTIYF. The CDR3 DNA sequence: TGTGCCAGCAGTGGGGCAGCAGACAGGGCAGCTGGAAACACCATATATTTT.

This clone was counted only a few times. The CDR3 spells CASSFTGMVRQPQHF. CDR3 bases: TGTGCCAGCAGTTTCACGGGGATGGTGAGACAGCCCCAGCATTTT. V usage is TRBV6-2 or TRBV6-3 and J usage is TRBJ1-5; D is ambiguous. The CDR3 length is 15 residues. Germline V gene sequence: CDR1 MNHEY, CDR2 SVGEGT. The V end was cut by 4 bases, the J end by 7 bases, with 17 bases between.

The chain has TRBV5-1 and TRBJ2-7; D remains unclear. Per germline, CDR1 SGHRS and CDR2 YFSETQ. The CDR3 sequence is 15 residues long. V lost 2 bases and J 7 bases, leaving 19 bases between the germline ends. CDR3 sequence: CASSFGAEPPGEQYF. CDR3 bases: TGCGCCAGCAGCTTTGGCGCGGAACCCCCCGGGGAGCAGTACTTC.

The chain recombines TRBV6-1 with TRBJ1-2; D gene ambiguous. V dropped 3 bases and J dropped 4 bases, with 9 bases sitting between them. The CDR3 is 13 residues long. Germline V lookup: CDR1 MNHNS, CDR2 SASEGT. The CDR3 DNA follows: TGTGCCAGCAGTGAGGCCAGATCCTATGGCTACACCTTC. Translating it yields CASSEARSYGYTF.

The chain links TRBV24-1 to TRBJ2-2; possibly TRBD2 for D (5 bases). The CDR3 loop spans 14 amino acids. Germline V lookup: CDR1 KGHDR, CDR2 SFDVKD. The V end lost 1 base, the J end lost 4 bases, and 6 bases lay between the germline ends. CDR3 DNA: TGTGCCACCAGTGATTTCAGCGGCACCGGGGAGCTGTTTTTT. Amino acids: CATSDFSGTGELFF.

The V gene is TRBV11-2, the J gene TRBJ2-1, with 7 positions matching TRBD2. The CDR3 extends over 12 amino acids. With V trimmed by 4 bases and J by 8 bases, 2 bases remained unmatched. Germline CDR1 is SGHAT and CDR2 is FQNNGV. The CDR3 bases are TGTGCCAGCAGCTCGGGGGGTGATGAGCAGTTCTTC. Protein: CASSSGGDEQFF.

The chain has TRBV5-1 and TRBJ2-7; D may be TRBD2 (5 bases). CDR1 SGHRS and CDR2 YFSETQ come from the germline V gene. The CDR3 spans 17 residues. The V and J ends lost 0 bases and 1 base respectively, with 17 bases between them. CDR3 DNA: TGCGCCAGCAGCTTGGGCGATCCGGGATTGCCATCCTACGAGCAGTACTTC. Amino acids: CASSLGDPGLPSYEQYF.

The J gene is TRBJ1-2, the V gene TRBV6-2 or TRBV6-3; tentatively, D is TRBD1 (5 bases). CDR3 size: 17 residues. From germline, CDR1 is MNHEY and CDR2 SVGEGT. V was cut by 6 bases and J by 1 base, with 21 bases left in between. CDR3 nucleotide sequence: TGTGCCAGCAGCCCCGGGACGGACTACGCACTTAACTATGGCTACACCTTC. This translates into CASSPGTDYALNYGYTF.

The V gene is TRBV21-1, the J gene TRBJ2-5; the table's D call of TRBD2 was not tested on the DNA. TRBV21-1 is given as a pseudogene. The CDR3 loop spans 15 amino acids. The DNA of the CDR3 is TGTGCCAGTTCGTTGCCGGGTTATCCCCAAGAGACCCAGTACTTC. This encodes CASSLPGYPQETQYF.